Included here is one TCR beta chain sequence, with context. One end of the junction varies from germline; a read error may be responsible. The CDR3 runs to 12 residues. These data come from a study of blood T cell repertoires in COVID-19. Overall study context: Specimens from acute and convalescent COVID-19 originated in the United States, Italy and Spain. Nucleic acid was either cDNA or gDNA, and it came from T cells, B-cell-depleted T cells, or PBMCs.

Per the study methods: Quantification of nucleated cells was approximated via reference gene primer amplification. The method was immunoSEQ multiplex PCR; TCRdb's version includes in-frame clones alone and lacks a portion of them. V, J and clone size are taken as reported in that table, and D and trimming were inferred from the DNA itself. The table lists over 50,000 clones, about three quarters of them singletons. This receptor was taken from a human donor with active or convalescent COVID-19. The donor label of this sample is uncertain. The sample comprised peripheral blood. The chain recombines TRBV12-3 or TRBV12-4 with TRBJ2-7, with 7 bases matching TRBD2. CDR3 in DNA: TGTGCCAGCTCTTTGTCCCGGCGGGGGACCGTCTTC. Protein product: CASSLSRRGTVF.